The clone carrying this TCR beta chain was detected a few times. Its antigen is currently unknown. This CDR3 comprises 14 residues. Trimming took off 3 bases at V and 6 bases at J, with 15 bases between the two ends. Germline V CDR1 and CDR2: SGHAT, FQNNGV. The sample originates from a study of T-cell memory formation after mild COVID-19. The study's findings and limits: There was a balanced CD4/CD8 profile in clones contracting day 15 to 85, and later expanders leaned CD4+.

One entry per CDR3 protein, called by TCRdb with MiXCR from the 5' RACE reads. The sample contains about 190,000 distinct CDR3 sequences, around 16% of which appear only once. The source material was PBMCs or a T cell subset sorted from them (not recorded which). The chain joins TRBV11-2 to TRBJ2-7; possibly TRBD1 for D (6 bases). This clonotype originated in an adult woman who had mild COVID-19 (a few samples of this study predate the infection). Cell type and time point are not known. As DNA, the CDR3 is TGTGCCAGCAGCTTGACCCGGACAGTCCCCGAGCAGTACTTC. Translated, it gives CASSLTRTVPEQYF.